Listed below are T cell receptor beta chains from one sample, sequenced in a study of T cell responses to AZD1222 COVID-19 vaccine. The table came from immunoSEQ multiplex PCR; TCRdb's copy has only in-frame clones and leaves some out. The sample shows approximately 160,000 clones, 85% to 95% of them seen only once. The sample here was peripheral blood, taken on day 0 of AZD1222 vaccination. Receptors originate from an adult in good health. Each CDR3 is given with its conserved first and last residue. A D gene is named only where the DNA matches it firmly. Only some rows state a clone size, as once, few, many or a class for expanded clones.

clone size: -
J gene: TRBJ2-1
V gene: TRBV21-1
D gene: -
CDR3 protein: CASSNPKGTGDTAYNEQFF
CDR3 DNA: TGTGCCAGCAGCAATCCGAAGGGGACAGGGGATACTGCCTACAATGAGCAGTTCTTC

clone size: -
J gene: TRBJ1-1
V gene: TRBV6-5
D gene: TRBD1
CDR3 protein: CASSPLGQGNTEAFF
CDR3 DNA: TGTGCCAGCAGTCCCCTGGGACAGGGGAACACTGAAGCTTTCTTT

clone size: -
J gene: TRBJ2-7
V gene: TRBV5-1
D gene: -
CDR3 protein: CASSFGVGSYEQYF
CDR3 DNA: TGCGCCAGCAGCTTCGGCGTCGGCTCCTACGAGCAGTACTTC

clone size: -
J gene: TRBJ2-7
V gene: TRBV7-6
D gene: TRBD1
CDR3 protein: CASSPRQGAFSGYEQYF
CDR3 DNA: TGTGCCAGCAGCCCTCGGCAGGGGGCGTTTTCGGGCTACGAGCAGTACTTC

clone size: once
J gene: TRBJ2-2
V gene: TRBV23-1
D gene: -
CDR3 protein: CASSHGAGSLTGELFF
CDR3 DNA: TGCGCCAGCAGTCATGGGGCAGGATCGCTCACCGGGGAGCTGTTTTTT

clone size: -
J gene: TRBJ2-4
V gene: TRBV27
D gene: -
CDR3 protein: CASMSLGAKNIQYF
CDR3 DNA: TGTGCCAGCATGTCCCTCGGAGCCAAAAACATTCAGTACTTC

clone size: once
J gene: TRBJ1-2
V gene: TRBV5-1
D gene: -
CDR3 protein: CASSPIPSVGGDGYTF
CDR3 DNA: TGCGCCAGCAGCCCGATCCCCTCGGTCGGGGGTGATGGCTACACCTTC

clone size: -
J gene: TRBJ1-1
V gene: TRBV3-1/TRBV3-2
D gene: -
CDR3 protein: CASSQEGAGQRRAFF
CDR3 DNA: TGTGCCAGCAGCCAAGAGGGGGCCGGGCAACGTCGGGCTTTCTTT

clone size: -
J gene: TRBJ1-5
V gene: TRBV13
D gene: -
CDR3 protein: CASSSRRAGNQPQHF
CDR3 DNA: TGTGCCAGCAGCTCCCGCCGTGCAGGGAATCAGCCCCAGCATTTT

clone size: -
J gene: TRBJ1-2
V gene: TRBV12-3/TRBV12-4
D gene: TRBD1
CDR3 protein: CASSTTGVAGYTF
CDR3 DNA: TGTGCCAGCAGTACAACAGGGGTCGCTGGCTACACCTTC

clone size: -
J gene: TRBJ1-1
V gene: TRBV28
D gene: -
CDR3 protein: CASSLRVEAFF
CDR3 DNA: TGTGCCAGCAGTTTAAGAGTAGAAGCTTTCTTT

clone size: -
J gene: TRBJ2-7
V gene: TRBV5-1
D gene: -
CDR3 protein: CASSGGYEQYF
CDR3 DNA: TGCGCCAGCAGCGGTGGCTACGAGCAGTACTTC

clone size: -
J gene: TRBJ2-5
V gene: TRBV6-2/TRBV6-3
D gene: TRBD2
CDR3 protein: CASSYSTSGDQETQYF
CDR3 DNA: TGTGCCAGCAGTTACTCAACTAGCGGGGACCAAGAGACCCAGTACTTC

clone size: -
J gene: TRBJ1-1
V gene: TRBV20-1
D gene: TRBD1
CDR3 protein: CSRQGRAEAFF
CDR3 DNA: TGCAGCAGACAGGGGCGGGCTGAAGCTTTCTTT

clone size: -
J gene: TRBJ2-7
V gene: TRBV27
D gene: -
CDR3 protein: CASSGRSGLPYEQYF
CDR3 DNA: TGTGCCAGCAGTGGACGGAGCGGGTTACCCTACGAGCAGTACTTC

clone size: -
J gene: TRBJ1-2
V gene: TRBV19
D gene: -
CDR3 protein: CASSRDGKNYGYTF
CDR3 DNA: TGTGCCAGTAGTAGGGACGGCAAGAACTATGGCTACACCTTC

clone size: -
J gene: TRBJ1-2
V gene: TRBV28
D gene: -
CDR3 protein: CASSLGQNYGYTF
CDR3 DNA: TGTGCCAGCAGTTTAGGCCAGAACTATGGCTACACCTTC

clone size: -
J gene: TRBJ1-1
V gene: TRBV10-3
D gene: -
CDR3 protein: CAIGTKGLMNTEAFF
CDR3 DNA: TGTGCCATCGGGACAAAGGGTTTAATGAACACTGAAGCTTTCTTT

clone size: -
J gene: TRBJ2-7
V gene: TRBV6-5
D gene: TRBD1
CDR3 protein: CASSYSLGTGLREQYF
CDR3 DNA: TGTGCCAGCAGTTACTCGCTTGGGACAGGCCTCCGGGAGCAGTACTTC

clone size: once
J gene: TRBJ2-3
V gene: TRBV16
D gene: -
CDR3 protein: CASSQSSGVRSDTQYF
CDR3 DNA: TGTGCCAGCAGCCAATCCTCCGGGGTGAGGTCAGATACGCAGTATTTT

clone size: -
J gene: TRBJ1-1
V gene: TRBV28
D gene: -
CDR3 protein: CASSFWGPGAEAFF
CDR3 DNA: TGTGCCAGCAGTTTTTGGGGGCCGGGCGCTGAAGCTTTCTTT

clone size: -
J gene: TRBJ2-5
V gene: TRBV5-1
D gene: -
CDR3 protein: CASTRDTVQETQYF
CDR3 DNA: TGCGCCAGCACGCGGGACACAGTTCAAGAGACCCAGTACTTC

clone size: -
J gene: TRBJ2-2
V gene: TRBV24-1
D gene: -
CDR3 protein: CATSFTNTGELFF
CDR3 DNA: TGTGCCACCAGTTTTACGAACACCGGGGAGCTGTTTTTT

clone size: -
J gene: TRBJ2-3
V gene: TRBV6-5
D gene: TRBD1
CDR3 protein: CASSSRQGVADTQYF
CDR3 DNA: TGTGCCAGCAGTTCTCGACAGGGGGTAGCGGATACGCAGTATTTT

clone size: -
J gene: TRBJ2-3
V gene: TRBV18
D gene: TRBD2
CDR3 protein: CASSPQRDPATDTQYF
CDR3 DNA: TGTGCCAGCTCACCTCAGCGGGACCCAGCGACAGATACGCAGTATTTT

clone size: -
J gene: TRBJ1-5
V gene: TRBV6-2/TRBV6-3
D gene: TRBD1
CDR3 protein: CASSSFRDRTNQPQHF
CDR3 DNA: TGTGCCAGCAGTTCTTTCCGGGACAGGACCAATCAGCCCCAGCATTTT

clone size: -
J gene: TRBJ1-1
V gene: TRBV5-1
D gene: -
CDR3 protein: CASSLVETEAFF
CDR3 DNA: TGCGCCAGCAGCTTGGTGGAAACTGAAGCTTTCTTT

clone size: -
J gene: TRBJ2-2
V gene: TRBV4-1
D gene: -
CDR3 protein: CASSQEAPRANTGELFF
CDR3 DNA: TGCGCCAGCAGCCAAGAAGCGCCAAGGGCGAACACCGGGGAGCTGTTTTTT

clone size: -
J gene: TRBJ2-3
V gene: TRBV7-3
D gene: -
CDR3 protein: CASSKQGADRGHRSLTDTQYF
CDR3 DNA: TGTGCCAGCAGCAAACAAGGGGCGGACCGGGGACATAGGTCTCTGACAGATACGCAGTATTTT

clone size: -
J gene: TRBJ1-4
V gene: TRBV19
D gene: -
CDR3 protein: CASSFDEKLFF
CDR3 DNA: TGTGCCAGTAGTTTCGATGAAAAACTGTTTTTT

clone size: -
J gene: TRBJ1-2
V gene: TRBV18
D gene: -
CDR3 protein: CASSPPDGPASTF
CDR3 DNA: TGTGCCAGCTCACCTCCGGACGGTCCTGCGAGTACCTTC

clone size: -
J gene: TRBJ2-3
V gene: TRBV5-6
D gene: -
CDR3 protein: CASTNAGRGYTDTQYF
CDR3 DNA: TGTGCCAGCACTAATGCGGGACGGGGGTACACAGATACGCAGTATTTT

clone size: -
J gene: TRBJ1-1
V gene: TRBV5-1
D gene: -
CDR3 protein: CASTREDTEAFF
CDR3 DNA: TGCGCCAGCACGCGGGAGGACACTGAAGCTTTCTTT

clone size: -
J gene: TRBJ2-7
V gene: TRBV18
D gene: -
CDR3 protein: CASSRNRDDEQYF
CDR3 DNA: TGTGCCAGCTCCCGTAACCGGGACGACGAGCAGTACTTC

clone size: -
J gene: TRBJ1-4
V gene: TRBV30
D gene: -
CDR3 protein: CAWSEGGSTNEKLFF
CDR3 DNA: TGTGCCTGGAGTGAGGGGGGATCAACTAATGAAAAACTGTTTTTT

clone size: -
J gene: TRBJ1-1
V gene: TRBV2
D gene: TRBD1
CDR3 protein: CANPPGTGSLGTEAFF
CDR3 DNA: TGTGCGAACCCGCCCGGGACAGGTAGTTTGGGCACTGAAGCTTTCTTT

clone size: -
J gene: TRBJ1-2
V gene: TRBV20-1
D gene: -
CDR3 protein: CSASKLGNYGYTF
CDR3 DNA: TGCAGTGCTAGTAAGCTGGGAAACTATGGCTACACCTTC

clone size: -
J gene: TRBJ1-6
V gene: TRBV11-3
D gene: -
CDR3 protein: CASSFNGQTNSPLHF
CDR3 DNA: TGTGCCAGCAGCTTTAACGGACAGACTAATTCACCCCTCCACTTT

clone size: -
J gene: TRBJ1-2
V gene: TRBV7-9
D gene: -
CDR3 protein: CALEGALGYGYTF
CDR3 DNA: TGTGCCTTAGAGGGCGCCCTCGGGTATGGCTACACCTTC

clone size: -
J gene: TRBJ1-4
V gene: TRBV7-2
D gene: -
CDR3 protein: CASSLGLWEKLFF
CDR3 DNA: TGTGCCAGCAGCTTAGGGCTTTGGGAAAAACTGTTTTTT

clone size: -
J gene: TRBJ1-2
V gene: TRBV6-1
D gene: -
CDR3 protein: CASSEALGVDGGYTF
CDR3 DNA: TGTGCCAGCAGTGAAGCATTAGGGGTTGACGGTGGCTACACCTTC

clone size: -
J gene: TRBJ1-5
V gene: TRBV4-1
D gene: -
CDR3 protein: CASSQGPRSNQPQHF
CDR3 DNA: TGCGCCAGCAGCCAAGGTCCTCGGAGCAATCAGCCCCAGCATTTT

clone size: -
J gene: TRBJ1-5
V gene: TRBV12-3/TRBV12-4
D gene: -
CDR3 protein: CASSPGGYQPQHF
CDR3 DNA: TGTGCCAGCAGCCCCGGGGGGTATCAGCCCCAGCATTTT

clone size: -
J gene: TRBJ1-1
V gene: TRBV2
D gene: -
CDR3 protein: CASTVNTEAFF
CDR3 DNA: TGTGCCAGCACAGTGAACACTGAAGCTTTCTTT

clone size: -
J gene: TRBJ2-3
V gene: TRBV27
D gene: TRBD1
CDR3 protein: CASSPGQGDTDTQYF
CDR3 DNA: TGTGCCAGCAGTCCAGGACAGGGGGACACAGATACGCAGTATTTT

clone size: -
J gene: TRBJ1-1
V gene: TRBV12-3/TRBV12-4
D gene: -
CDR3 protein: CASSLVAGWTFF
CDR3 DNA: TGTGCCAGCAGTTTAGTTGCTGGGTGGACTTTCTTT

clone size: -
J gene: TRBJ1-1
V gene: TRBV18
D gene: -
CDR3 protein: CASSPAGGYTEAFF
CDR3 DNA: TGTGCCAGCTCACCAGCGGGTGGTTATACTGAAGCTTTCTTT

clone size: -
J gene: TRBJ2-7
V gene: TRBV19
D gene: TRBD1
CDR3 protein: CAGRTGDYEQYF
CDR3 DNA: TGTGCCGGCCGGACAGGGGATTACGAGCAGTACTTC

clone size: -
J gene: TRBJ1-6
V gene: TRBV30
D gene: TRBD1
CDR3 protein: CAWTSGTERSPLHF
CDR3 DNA: TGTGCCTGGACTTCCGGGACAGAGCGATCACCCCTCCACTTT

clone size: -
J gene: TRBJ2-7
V gene: TRBV7-2
D gene: -
CDR3 protein: CASSLLPGAYEQYF
CDR3 DNA: TGTGCCAGCAGCTTATTGCCAGGGGCCTACGAGCAGTACTTC

clone size: -
J gene: TRBJ1-5
V gene: TRBV28
D gene: -
CDR3 protein: CASSLGRKAQHF
CDR3 DNA: TGTGCCAGCAGTTTAGGCCGTAAAGCCCAGCATTTT

clone size: -
J gene: TRBJ1-1
V gene: TRBV30
D gene: -
CDR3 protein: CAWSAYTEAFF
CDR3 DNA: TGTGCCTGGAGTGCCTACACTGAAGCTTTCTTT

clone size: -
J gene: TRBJ1-2
V gene: TRBV30
D gene: -
CDR3 protein: CAWSGGHYGYTF
CDR3 DNA: TGTGCCTGGTCCGGAGGTCACTATGGCTACACCTTC

clone size: -
J gene: TRBJ2-6
V gene: TRBV9
D gene: -
CDR3 protein: CASSAHRDGRNGANVLTF
CDR3 DNA: TGTGCCAGCAGCGCCCACCGGGACGGACGCAACGGGGCCAACGTCCTGACTTTC

clone size: -
J gene: TRBJ2-5
V gene: TRBV5-6
D gene: -
CDR3 protein: CASSWAAVQETQYF
CDR3 DNA: TGTGCCAGCAGCTGGGCGGCGGTTCAAGAGACCCAGTACTTC

clone size: -
J gene: TRBJ2-7
V gene: TRBV5-1
D gene: -
CDR3 protein: CASSMGPPLYEQYF
CDR3 DNA: TGCGCCAGCAGCATGGGACCCCCCCTCTACGAGCAGTACTTC

clone size: -
J gene: TRBJ2-7
V gene: TRBV6-5
D gene: -
CDR3 protein: CASSGGYEQYF
CDR3 DNA: TGTGCCAGCAGCGGGGGCTACGAGCAGTACTTC

clone size: -
J gene: TRBJ1-1
V gene: TRBV29-1
D gene: -
CDR3 protein: CSVVRLTEAFF
CDR3 DNA: TGCAGCGTTGTTCGGTTGACTGAAGCTTTCTTT

clone size: -
J gene: TRBJ1-2
V gene: TRBV5-1
D gene: -
CDR3 protein: CASSFTVGSYDGYTF
CDR3 DNA: TGCGCCAGCAGCTTTACAGTCGGGTCCTATGATGGCTACACCTTC

clone size: -
J gene: TRBJ2-7
V gene: TRBV6-1
D gene: -
CDR3 protein: CASSESFHEQYF
CDR3 DNA: TGTGCCAGCAGTGAATCGTTCCACGAGCAGTACTTC